This T cell receptor (beta chain) originates from a study of T-cell reconstitution after alpha-beta-depleted transplantation in children. The study's findings and limits: Certain patients had high TCRbeta diversity at day 60, and it came from recipient T cells and thymic progenitors that survived.

The authors prepared the TCRbeta library with unique molecular identifiers. From the PCR reads, TCRdb called clonotypes with MiXCR, one entry per CDR3 protein. The sample lists approximately 980,000 distinct CDR3 sequences; about 29% were seen once. Germline V gives CDR1 SGHRS, CDR2 YFSETQ. J was trimmed by 0 bases and V by 3 bases; bases with no gene match: 3. The CDR3 has 15 residues. This clonotype occurred many times. Its target is unknown. The chain combines TRBV5-1 with TRBJ2-3, with TRBD1 matching 8 bases. Sequencing used PBMCs, mostly from graft donor cells, obtained 360 days after TCRalphabeta/CD19-depleted stem cell transplant. The source is a boy in the first two years of life who had a stem cell transplant for SCID, so the T cells may come from the graft donor. CDR3 bases: TGCGCCAGCAGCTCCCGGACAGGGAGCACAGATACGCAGTATTTT. Its protein is CASSSRTGSTDTQYF.